This T cell receptor beta chain comes out of a study of T cell repertoires in cytomegalovirus infection. This clonotype was detected many times. What it binds is not known. Study results and limitations: Dominant in the ex vivo response were TCR beta clonotypes restricted by HLA-C and specific for CMV.

TCRdb re-analysed the reads in MiXCR, keeping a single row per CDR3 protein. The sample contains roughly 860,000 distinct CDR3 sequences, approximately 32% of which appear only once. V lost 2 bases and J lost 8; bases outside the gene matches: 4. Germline values: CDR1 LGHNT, CDR2 FRNRAP. The CDR3 contains 15 residues. This material consisted of cultured CD8+ T cells from PBMCs, taken from culture after CMV antigen stimulation. The chain is built from TRBV12-5 and TRBJ2-1; 12 bases are a match to TRBD2. The TCR originated in a human donor in good health (CMV status not recorded). Some clones in this sample may be carry-over from other donors' samples. This chain's CDR3 is CASGLTSGGSDEQFF. In nucleotides, the CDR3 is TGTGCTAGTGGTTTGACTAGCGGGGGGTCGGATGAGCAGTTCTTC.